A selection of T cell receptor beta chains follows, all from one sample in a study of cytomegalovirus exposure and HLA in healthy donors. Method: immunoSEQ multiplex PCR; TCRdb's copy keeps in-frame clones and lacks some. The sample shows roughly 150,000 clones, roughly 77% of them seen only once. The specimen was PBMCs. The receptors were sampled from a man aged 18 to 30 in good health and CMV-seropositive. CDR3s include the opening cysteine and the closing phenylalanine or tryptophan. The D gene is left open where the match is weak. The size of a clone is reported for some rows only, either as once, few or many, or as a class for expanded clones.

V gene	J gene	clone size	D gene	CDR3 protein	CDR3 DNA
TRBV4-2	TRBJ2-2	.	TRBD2	CASSLASGRLTGELFF	TGTGCCAGCAGCCTAGCTAGCGGGAGATTGACCGGGGAGCTGTTTTTT
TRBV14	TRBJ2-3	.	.	CASSRPLSTDTQYF	TGTGCCAGCAGCCGCCCCCTAAGCACAGATACGCAGTATTTT
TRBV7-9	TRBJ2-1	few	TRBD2	CASSFGTSFSNEQFF	TGTGCCAGCAGCTTCGGGACTAGTTTCTCCAATGAGCAGTTCTTC
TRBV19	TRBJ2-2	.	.	CASRRGRDTGELFF	TGTGCCAGCCGAAGAGGGCGGGACACCGGGGAGCTGTTTTTT
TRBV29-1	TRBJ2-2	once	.	CSVGLPNTGELFF	TGCAGCGTTGGTCTACCGAACACCGGGGAGCTGTTTTTT
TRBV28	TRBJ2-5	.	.	CASRGATGETQYF	TGTGCCAGCAGGGGGGCGACGGGGGAGACCCAGTACTTC
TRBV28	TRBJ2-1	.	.	CASSDSGLGGNEQFF	TGTGCCAGCAGCGATTCAGGGTTAGGGGGCAATGAGCAGTTCTTC
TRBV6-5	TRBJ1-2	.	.	CASTNSAGEYGYTF	TGTGCCAGCACAAATTCTGCGGGGGAGTATGGCTACACCTTC
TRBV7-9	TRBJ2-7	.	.	CASSFLPGSNEQYF	TGTGCCAGCAGCTTCTTACCGGGATCCAACGAGCAGTACTTC
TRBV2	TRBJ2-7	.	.	CALKGGASNYEQYF	TGTGCCTTAAAAGGGGGGGCTTCAAACTACGAGCAGTACTTC
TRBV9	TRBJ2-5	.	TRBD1	CASSAGQGKETQYF	TGTGCCAGCAGCGCGGGACAGGGGAAAGAGACCCAGTACTTC
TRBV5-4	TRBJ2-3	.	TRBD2	CASSSRTSPTDTQYF	TGTGCCAGCAGCTCGAGGACTAGCCCCACAGATACGCAGTATTTT
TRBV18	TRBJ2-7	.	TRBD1	CASSPQQGASYEQYF	TGTGCCAGCTCACCCCAACAGGGGGCGTCGTACGAGCAGTACTTC
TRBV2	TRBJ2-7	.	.	CASSEGGDEQYF	TGTGCCAGCAGTGAAGGCGGAGACGAGCAGTACTTC
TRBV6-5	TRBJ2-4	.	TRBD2	CASSYSGGKDIQYF	TGTGCCAGCAGTTACTCGGGAGGGAAGGACATTCAGTACTTC
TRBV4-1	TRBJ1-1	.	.	CASSQEVPGVNTEAFF	TGCGCCAGCAGCCAAGAAGTGCCAGGGGTGAACACTGAAGCTTTCTTT
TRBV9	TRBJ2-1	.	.	CASSVGGGTPNKQFF	TGTGCCAGCAGCGTAGGGGGCGGGACGCCCAATAAGCAGTTCTTC
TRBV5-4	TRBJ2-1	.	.	CASSSTVPGEQFF	TGTGCCAGCAGCTCCACCGTCCCCGGTGAGCAGTTCTTC
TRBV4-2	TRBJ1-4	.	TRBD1	CASSQGGQGARANEKLFF	TGTGCCAGCAGCCAAGGCGGACAGGGGGCGCGAGCTAATGAAAAACTGTTTTTT
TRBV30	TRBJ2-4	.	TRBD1	CAWQAGGANIQYF	TGTGCCTGGCAGGCAGGGGGAGCAAACATTCAGTACTTC
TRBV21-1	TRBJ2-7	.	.	CASSKGTSGISSYEQYF	TGTGCCAGCAGCAAGGGGACTAGCGGTATCAGCTCCTACGAGCAGTACTTC
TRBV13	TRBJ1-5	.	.	CASSLPLKFGRGGKVHF	TGTGCCAGCAGCCTCCCCCTAAAATTTGGGAGGGGAGGTAAAGTACATTTT
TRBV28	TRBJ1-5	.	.	CASSLEGPWPQHF	TGTGCCAGCAGTTTAGAGGGCCCCTGGCCCCAGCATTTT
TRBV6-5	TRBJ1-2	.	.	CATRPVGGGYTF	TGTGCCACCAGACCGGTGGGGGGAGGCTACACCTTC
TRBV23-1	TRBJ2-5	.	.	CASSQSDRVCETQYF	TGCGCCAGCAGTCAATCGGACAGAGTGTGCGAGACCCAGTACTTC
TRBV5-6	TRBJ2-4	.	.	CASSSYLQGRSVAKNIQYF	TGTGCCAGCAGCTCGTACCTACAGGGTCGGTCGGTGGCCAAAAACATTCAGTACTTC
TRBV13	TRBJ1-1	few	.	CASSLFGLRRYNTEAFF	TGTGCCAGCAGCTTATTCGGCCTTAGGAGGTATAACACTGAAGCTTTCTTT
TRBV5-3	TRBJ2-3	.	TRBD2	CARSAEREGTDTQYF	TGTGCCAGAAGCGCGGAGCGGGAGGGGACAGATACGCAGTATTTT
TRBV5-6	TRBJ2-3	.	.	CASSGPKGVADTQYF	TGTGCCAGCAGCGGACCGAAGGGGGTGGCAGATACGCAGTATTTT
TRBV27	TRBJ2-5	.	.	CAAAPRAGYQETQYF	TGTGCCGCCGCCCCCAGGGCTGGGTACCAAGAGACCCAGTACTTC
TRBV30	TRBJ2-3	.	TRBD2	CACGIAGWGTDTQYF	TGTGCCTGTGGTATAGCGGGGTGGGGCACAGATACGCAGTATTTT
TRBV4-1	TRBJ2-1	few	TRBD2	CASSQVRLAEIHNEQFF	TGCGCCAGCAGCCAAGTCCGACTAGCGGAGATACACAATGAGCAGTTCTTC
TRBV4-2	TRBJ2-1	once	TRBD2	CASSPGLAGGQQFF	TGTGCCAGCAGCCCCGGACTAGCGGGAGGTCAGCAGTTCTTC
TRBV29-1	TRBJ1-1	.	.	CSVMRGNTEAFF	TGCAGCGTTATGCGCGGGAACACTGAAGCTTTCTTT
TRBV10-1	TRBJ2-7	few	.	CASSESTPGSEQYF	TGCGCCAGCAGTGAGTCGACTCCTGGGAGCGAGCAGTACTTC
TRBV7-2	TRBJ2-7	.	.	CASSLGLFPYEQYF	TGTGCCAGCAGCCTAGGACTATTCCCCTACGAGCAGTACTTC
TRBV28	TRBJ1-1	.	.	CASSSSRGYMDTEAFF	TGTGCCAGCAGTTCATCCCGGGGATACATGGACACTGAAGCTTTCTTT
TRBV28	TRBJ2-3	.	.	CASSERLARSTDTQYF	TGTGCCAGCAGTGAACGTTTAGCGCGCAGCACAGATACGCAGTATTTT
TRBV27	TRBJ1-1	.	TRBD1	CASTGGGGSTEAFF	TGTGCCAGCACGGGAGGGGGCGGTAGCACTGAAGCTTTCTTT
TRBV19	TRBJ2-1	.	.	CASSIWPHNEQFF	TGTGCCAGTAGTATTTGGCCTCACAATGAGCAGTTCTTC
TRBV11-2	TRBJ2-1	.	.	CASSLDPAGEQFF	TGTGCCAGCAGCTTAGATCCCGCGGGAGAGCAGTTCTTC
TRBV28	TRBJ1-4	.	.	CATYNEKLFF	TGTGCCACGTATAATGAAAAACTGTTTTTT
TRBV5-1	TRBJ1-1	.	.	CASSFNTWNTEAFF	TGCGCCAGCAGCTTCAACACGTGGAACACTGAAGCTTTCTTT
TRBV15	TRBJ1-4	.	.	CATSSEHEKLFF	TGTGCCACCAGCAGCGAGCATGAAAAACTGTTTTTT
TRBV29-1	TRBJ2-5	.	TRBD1	CSAQGAAVQETQYF	TGCAGCGCCCAGGGGGCGGCTGTCCAAGAGACCCAGTACTTC
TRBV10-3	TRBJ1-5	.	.	CAIRAGDFSNQPQHF	TGTGCCATCAGGGCAGGGGATTTTAGCAATCAGCCCCAGCATTTT
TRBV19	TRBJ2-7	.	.	CASSMGGAYEQYF	TGTGCCAGTAGTATGGGAGGCGCCTACGAGCAGTACTTC
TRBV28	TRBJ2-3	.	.	CASSQEYAPDTQYF	TGTGCCAGCAGCCAGGAATACGCCCCAGATACGCAGTATTTT
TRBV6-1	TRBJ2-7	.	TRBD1	CASSGQGAHYEQYF	TGTGCCAGCAGTGGACAGGGGGCGCATTACGAGCAGTACTTC
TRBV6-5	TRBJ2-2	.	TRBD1	CASRLTGPGTGELFF	TGTGCCAGCAGGTTGACAGGGCCGGGGACCGGGGAGCTGTTTTTT
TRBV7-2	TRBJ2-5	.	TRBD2	CASSKASGSGQETQYF	TGTGCCAGCTCCAAGGCGAGCGGGAGTGGCCAAGAGACCCAGTACTTC
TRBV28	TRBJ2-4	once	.	CASSPHRNIQYF	TGTGCCAGCAGTCCTCACAGGAACATTCAGTACTTC
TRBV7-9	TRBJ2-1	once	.	CASSLGEQFF	TGTGCCAGCAGCTTAGGCGAACAGTTCTTC
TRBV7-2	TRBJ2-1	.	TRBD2	CASSSGTSGSHPYNEQFF	TGTGCCAGCAGCTCCGGGACTAGCGGGAGCCACCCCTACAATGAGCAGTTCTTC
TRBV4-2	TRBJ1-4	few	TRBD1	CASRPGGYEKLFF	TGTGCCAGCAGGCCAGGGGGTTACGAAAAACTGTTTTTT
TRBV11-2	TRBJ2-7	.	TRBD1	CASSTRTGGIYEQYF	TGTGCCAGCAGCACACGGACAGGGGGCATCTACGAGCAGTACTTC
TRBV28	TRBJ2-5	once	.	CASSFLGRLVGQETQYF	TGTGCCAGCAGTTTTTTGGGGCGCCTAGTCGGCCAAGAGACCCAGTACTTC